This is a list of T cell receptor beta chains from one sample in a study of Graves' ophthalmopathy and Graves' hyperthyroidism. TCRdb independently ran MiXCR on the multiplex PCR reads; one entry per CDR3 protein. The repertoire holds about 740,000 distinct CDR3 sequences, approximately 40% seen once, with 44% in the top ten. Material: peripheral blood. All receptors come from an adult man with Graves' ophthalmopathy. Both conserved end residues are part of each CDR3. A D gene is named only where the DNA matches it firmly. Some rows mark clone size as missing; the rest say once, few, many or name a class of expanded clone.

D,J,size,V,DNA,CDR3
-,TRBJ2-6,-,TRBV5-6,TGTGCCAGCAGCTTGGCCATCCAGGCGCGTCCTGGGGCCAACGTCCTGACTTTC,CASSLAIQARPGANVLTF
TRBD1,TRBJ2-7,many,TRBV2,TGTGCCAGCAGAGACAGGGGTAGCTCCTACGAGCAGTACTTC,CASRDRGSSYEQYF
-,TRBJ1-4,-,TRBV19,TGTGCCAGTAGTATGTCGGGGAATGAAAAACTGTTTTTT,CASSMSGNEKLFF
-,TRBJ2-2,-,TRBV7-9,TGTGCCAGCAGCGCAGGGCGACGGGAGCTGTTTTTT,CASSAGRRELFF
-,TRBJ2-7,-,TRBV7-9,TGTGCCAGCAGCTTAGTGGGGGCACCGGACTTC,CASSLVGAPDF
-,TRBJ2-7,-,TRBV10-2,TGTGCCAGCAGAGATCCTAGCTTCCCATACCTCTACGAGCAGTACTTC,CASRDPSFPYLYEQYF
-,TRBJ1-2,few,TRBV11-2,TGTGCCAGCAGCTTCCCCGGACAGACCTTGGAGGATGGCTACACCTTC,CASSFPGQTLEDGYTF
-,TRBJ2-7,few,TRBV7-6,TGTGCCAGCAGCCCTCGCGGGGCAAGTACCTACGAGCAGTACTTC,CASSPRGASTYEQYF
-,TRBJ2-6,-,TRBV19,TGTGCCAGTAGTAACGTTAAGGCCATCTCTGGGGCCAACGTCCTGACTTTC,CASSNVKAISGANVLTF
-,TRBJ1-2,-,TRBV15,TGTGCCACCAGCAGTTCAGGGGACGGCTACACCTTC,CATSSSGDGYTF
-,TRBJ1-4,many,TRBV7-9,TGTGCCAGCAGCTTAGACGGGACGGTGAATGAAAAACTGTTTTTT,CASSLDGTVNEKLFF
-,TRBJ2-7,many,TRBV19,TGTGCCAGTAGTATTGGGGGTAACGAGCAGTACTTC,CASSIGGNEQYF
-,TRBJ2-7,-,TRBV6-6,TGTGCCAGCAGTTACAGGGACGGAGACTACGAGCAGTACTTC,CASSYRDGDYEQYF
TRBD1,TRBJ1-2,-,TRBV20-1,TGCAGTGCTGGGGGGTTACAGGGGTTGGACTATGGCTACACCTTC,CSAGGLQGLDYGYTF
-,TRBJ1-2,-,TRBV14,TGTGCCAGCAGCCAAGATCATACAGGGTCCTATGGCTACACCTTC,CASSQDHTGSYGYTF
TRBD1,TRBJ1-6,many,TRBV15,TGTGCCACCAGCAGTGCCCCCGGGACAGGGGTCGAATCACCCCTCCACTTT,CATSSAPGTGVESPLHF
-,TRBJ2-6,-,TRBV30,TGTGCCTGGCGCTCAACGGGGGACTTTTTCTCTGGGGCCAACGTCCTGACTTTC,CAWRSTGDFFSGANVLTF
-,TRBJ1-4,once,TRBV29-1,TGCAGCGTATGGGATCATAATGAAGAACTGTTTTTT,CSVWDHNEELFF
-,TRBJ2-2,-,TRBV20-1,TGCAGTGCCCCCGAGGGGGGCCCGAACACCGGGGAGCTGTTTTTT,CSAPEGGPNTGELFF
-,TRBJ1-1,-,TRBV25-1,TGTGCCGGGGGGACCCTCGGGGTGAACACTGAAGCTTTCTTT,CAGGTLGVNTEAFF
TRBD2,TRBJ2-7,many,TRBV29-1,TGCAGCGTTGCGGGACTAGCGGGACCGGACGAGCAGTACTTC,CSVAGLAGPDEQYF
TRBD2,TRBJ2-5,-,TRBV20-1,TGCAGTGCCCGCGGCGGGGGGTCCAAAGAGACCCAGTACTTC,CSARGGGSKETQYF
-,TRBJ1-5,few,TRBV24-1,TGTGCCAGCAGCCCAGTCGCCGGTAGCAATCAGCCCCAGCATTTT,CASSPVAGSNQPQHF
TRBD1,TRBJ2-7,-,TRBV12-3/TRBV12-4,TGTGCCAGCAACTTTGGACAGGGGACCTACGAGCAGTACTTC,CASNFGQGTYEQYF
-,TRBJ2-3,-,TRBV5-1,TGCGCCAGCAGCCTCGACCGGCCAGATACGCAGTATTTT,CASSLDRPDTQYF
-,TRBJ2-7,many,TRBV29-1,TGCAGCGTTGGATCCGGGGCCCAAGGGTACGAGCAGTACTTC,CSVGSGAQGYEQYF
TRBD2,TRBJ2-2,-,TRBV10-2,TGTGCCAGCAGTTACTTGGGACTAGCGGGAGGCGGTAAAACCGGGGAGCTGTTTTTT,CASSYLGLAGGGKTGELFF
TRBD1,TRBJ2-1,-,TRBV7-2,TGTGCCAGCAGCTTAGTCAGGGCAGGGGGCCTACAGTTCTTC,CASSLVRAGGLQFF
TRBD1,TRBJ1-5,-,TRBV10-1,TGCGCCAGCCGTACTCAGGACAGGGGCGTTCATCAGCCCCAGCATTTT,CASRTQDRGVHQPQHF
TRBD1,TRBJ2-5,-,TRBV10-3,TGTGCCATCAGTGACGGGACAGGTATGGAGACCCAGTACTTC,CAISDGTGMETQYF
-,TRBJ2-7,many,TRBV10-3,TGTGCCATCAGTGAGCCCTCCAGCTCCTACGAGCAGTACTTC,CAISEPSSSYEQYF
TRBD1,TRBJ1-1,-,TRBV4-3,TGCGCCAGCAGCCAACACAAGACAGGGAAGACTGAAGCTTTCTTT,CASSQHKTGKTEAFF
-,TRBJ2-7,-,TRBV29-1,TGCAGCGTTGCGGAATTGGGGGCCGGAGCCTACGAGCAGTACTTC,CSVAELGAGAYEQYF
-,TRBJ1-5,few,TRBV7-2,TGTGCCAGCAGCTTAGGGGGTGACGGGAGGAATCAGCCCCAGCATTTT,CASSLGGDGRNQPQHF
-,TRBJ2-2,few,TRBV24-1,TGTGCCACCTATGACCTGAAGAGGATGAACACCGGGGAGCTGTTTTTT,CATYDLKRMNTGELFF
-,TRBJ1-2,-,TRBV11-2,TGTGCCAGCAGCCCTAGAGTCAGGGAGCGAGGCTACACCTTC,CASSPRVRERGYTF
-,TRBJ2-7,many,TRBV25-1,TGTGCCAGCAGATTCTCCTACGAGCAGTACTTC,CASRFSYEQYF
TRBD2,TRBJ2-7,-,TRBV2,TGTGCCAGCAGTGGACGGACTAGCGGGCGTGCCTTC,CASSGRTSGRAF
-,TRBJ2-7,-,TRBV2,TGTGCCACCATCAAGTACGAGCAGTACTTC,CATIKYEQYF
-,TRBJ1-1,many,TRBV19,TGTGCCAGTAGTATTTCCAGGGCGAACACTGAAGCTTTCTTT,CASSISRANTEAFF
-,TRBJ2-7,-,TRBV16,TGTGCCAGCAGCCCCGGGACCATAAAAGACTCCTACGAGCAGTACTTC,CASSPGTIKDSYEQYF
TRBD2,TRBJ2-2,-,TRBV2,TGTGCCAGCAGTGAGCGGACTAGTGGTCCCGGGGAGCTGTTTTTT,CASSERTSGPGELFF
TRBD1,TRBJ1-5,few,TRBV2,TGTGCCAGCAGGGGGGGACAGGGAAGCAATCAGCCCCAGCATTTT,CASRGGQGSNQPQHF
TRBD1,TRBJ2-5,-,TRBV29-1,TGCAGCGTGTCCCGGGACAGGGGGACGGAGACCCAGTACTTC,CSVSRDRGTETQYF
TRBD1,TRBJ2-5,-,TRBV2,TGTGACAGGGGACGGGAGACCCAGTACTTC,CDRGRETQYF
-,TRBJ2-7,-,TRBV2,TGTGCCAGCAGCCAAGCGATTCAGAGCTACGAGCGGTACTTC,CASSQAIQSYERYF
TRBD2,TRBJ2-7,-,TRBV7-9,TGTGCCAGCAGCTCCGCGACTAGCGGGCGCTACGACGAGCAGTACTTC,CASSSATSGRYDEQYF
-,TRBJ1-5,many,TRBV19,TGTGCCAGTAGTATGGCTGGGGGCGGTCAGCCCCAGCATTTT,CASSMAGGGQPQHF
-,TRBJ2-7,few,TRBV9,TGTGCCAGCAGCGTAGGTACTGTGAGCTCCTACGAGCAGTACTTC,CASSVGTVSSYEQYF
-,TRBJ1-1,-,TRBV14,TGTGCCAGCAGCAGGGTTCGGGGTAGTTGGGACACTGAAGCTTTCTTT,CASSRVRGSWDTEAFF
-,TRBJ1-6,few,TRBV20-1,TGCAGTGCTAGAGATTCGGACGATTCACCCCTCTACTTT,CSARDSDDSPLYF
-,TRBJ1-2,many,TRBV11-2,TGTGCCAGCAGCGCACAGCAATTTAGTCGGAACTATGGCTACACCTTC,CASSAQQFSRNYGYTF